These 25 T cell receptor beta chains came from one sample sequenced in a study of shared clonotypes between healthy human individuals. TCRdb keeps only in-frame clones here, not all; method: immunoSEQ multiplex PCR. The table lists 2 million to 3 million clones, roughly 93% of them singletons, with about 0.38% in the top ten. Sequencing used naive CD4+ T cells from PBMCs. Subset defined: CD45RA+ positively selected. The receptors come from a man aged 18-30 years in good health. Some clones in this sample may be carry-over from other donors' samples.

The chain joins TRBV9 to TRBJ2-5, with D possibly being TRBD1 (6 bases). The CDR3 runs to 16 residues. Trimming removed 3 bases at V and 2 bases at J, with 17 bases between. CDR1 and CDR2 (germline): SGDLS, YYNGEE. CDR3 DNA: TGTGCCAGCAGCGCTAGGGCAGGGGCTTTACAAGAGACCCAGTACTTC. It translates to CASSARAGALQETQYF.

The rearrangement links TRBV5-6 to TRBJ1-2; a weak D match, TRBD1 (6 bases). This CDR3 comprises 12 residues. Per the germline V gene, CDR1 is SGHDT and CDR2 is YYEEEE. V was clipped by 2 bases and J by 5 bases, with 7 bases between them. The CDR3: CASSLQGYGYTF. The CDR3 DNA follows: TGTGCCAGCAGCTTACAGGGTTATGGCTACACCTTC.

J is TRBJ2-7 and V is TRBV7-2, with D unclear. The CDR3 is made up of 15 amino acids. Per the germline V gene, CDR1 is SGHTA and CDR2 is FQGNSA. V was shortened by 4 bases and J by 7 bases, with 20 bases between the two germline ends. The chain's CDR3 is CASSSSARVEFEQYF. The CDR3 DNA reads as TGTGCCAGCAGCTCTTCCGCCCGAGTGGAATTTGAGCAGTACTTC.

The chain uses TRBV28 and TRBJ2-7; a weak D match, TRBD2 (5 bases). CDR1 is MDHEN and CDR2 is SYDVKM in the germline V gene. V was shortened by 3 bases and J by 1 base, with 13 bases between the two germline ends. The CDR3 has 15 amino acids. The CDR3 loop reads CASSLAGLPSYEQYF. The CDR3 nucleotides are TGTGCCAGCAGTTTGGCGGGCCTACCTTCCTACGAGCAGTACTTC.

The rearrangement uses TRBV7-9 and TRBJ2-2; D gene unclear. The CDR3 sequence is 15 residues long. The V gene lost 3 bases and the J gene lost 1 base, with 9 bases spanning the gap. Germline values: CDR1 SEHNR, CDR2 FQNEAQ (reference sequence). CDR3 in amino acids: CASSFKDLNTGELFF. DNA of the CDR3: TGTGCCAGCAGCTTCAAGGACCTGAACACCGGGGAGCTGTTTTTT.

The chain is built from TRBV5-1 and TRBJ2-1, with 8 nucleotides matching TRBD2. From germline, CDR1 is SGHRS and CDR2 YFSETQ. V was pared by 3 bases and J by 5 bases, with 7 bases of the junction left unmatched. The CDR3 is 15 residues long. In DNA form, the CDR3 reads TGCGCCAGCAGCTCCTACGGGAGGGGCGACAATGAGCAGTTCTTC. The encoded protein is CASSSYGRGDNEQFF.

The V and J genes are TRBV5-1 and TRBJ2-1; 7 bases fit TRBD2. The CDR3 totals 16 residues. V was pared by 4 bases and J by 9 bases, with 16 bases of the junction left unmatched. Germline V gene data show CDR1 as SGHRS and CDR2 as YFSETQ. The CDR3 is CASSPPGREWVGEQFF. CDR3 bases: TGCGCCAGCAGCCCACCGGGGCGGGAGTGGGTCGGTGAGCAGTTCTTC.

This chain joins TRBV5-1 and TRBJ1-6, with D possibly being TRBD1 (6 bases). V was clipped by 4 bases and J by 10 bases, with 18 bases between them. The CDR3 is made up of 15 amino acids. Germline V gene sequence: CDR1 SGHRS, CDR2 YFSETQ. The chain's CDR3 is CASSGDSTGESPLHF. For the CDR3, the DNA is TGCGCCAGCAGCGGGGATTCGACAGGTGAATCACCCCTCCACTTT.

The V gene is TRBV11-3, the J gene TRBJ2-7; TRBD1 might be the D (6 bases). CDR3 size: 17 residues. The germline V gene encodes CDR1 SGHNT and CDR2 YENEEA. Trimming took off 0 bases at V and 2 bases at J, with 17 bases between the two ends. DNA of the CDR3: TGTGCCAGCAGCTTAGATCTGGGGCAGGGGAGTCCCTACGAGCAGTACTTC. The encoded protein is CASSLDLGQGSPYEQYF.

V and J are TRBV27 and TRBJ2-5; no clear D gene. The V gene lost 2 bases and the J gene lost 1 base, with 8 bases spanning the gap. Germline V CDR1 and CDR2: MNHEY, SMNVEV (reference sequence). The CDR3 length is 14 residues. CDR3 loop: CASSLRLAQETQYF. For the CDR3, the DNA is TGTGCCAGCAGTTTAAGACTGGCCCAAGAGACCCAGTACTTC.

This clone was recorded a few times. The chain combines TRBV2 with TRBJ1-1; D not resolved. The CDR3 is made up of 14 amino acids. Trimming took 5 bases from V and 2 from J, leaving 12 bases between them. The germline V gene has CDR1 SNHLY and CDR2 FYNNEI. The CDR3 region has the DNA TGTGCCAGCAGTCCTGGGCCTACCAACACTGAAGCTTTCTTT. This codes for CASSPGPTNTEAFF.

The V call is TRBV19, the J call TRBJ1-3; D is undetermined. Germline CDR1 and CDR2: LNHDA and SQIVND (reference sequence). The CDR3 spans 14 residues. The germline V and J ends were trimmed by 7 bases and 4 bases, with 14 bases remaining between them. CDR3 protein: CASIGSHPGNTIYF. Here the CDR3 DNA reads TGTGCCAGTATAGGCAGCCATCCCGGAAACACCATATATTTT. Full variable domain (rest looked up from reference TRBV19 and TRBJ1-3): DGGITQSPKYLFRKEGQNVTLSCEQNLNHDAMYWYRQDPGQGLRLIYYSQIVNDFQKGDIAEGYSVSREKKESFPLTVTSAQKNPTAFYLCASIGSHPGNTIYFGEGSWLTVV.

This sequence joins TRBV6-4 and TRBJ2-1; the match to TRBD1 covers 9 bases. The V and J ends lost 2 bases and 9 bases, in that order; junction bases with no gene match: 8. Per germline, CDR1 MRHNA and CDR2 SNTAGT. The CDR3 has 15 residues. CDR3 nucleotide sequence: TGTGCCAGCAGTGACCCCTCGACAGGGGGAGGTGAGCAGTTCTTC. Translated, it gives CASSDPSTGGGEQFF.

V usage is TRBV12-5 and J usage is TRBJ2-2; 9 positions agree with TRBD1. Germline assignment: CDR1 LGHNT and CDR2 FRNRAP. The CDR3 has 15 residues. The junction had 9 bases not matched to a gene; V was cut back by 7 bases and J by 6 bases. CDR3 sequence reads: CASEDRGNRPGELFF. The CDR3, as DNA: TGTGCTAGTGAAGACAGGGGGAATCGGCCCGGGGAGCTGTTTTTT. Using reference TRBV12-5 and TRBJ2-2 for the parts outside the CDR3, the full variable domain is DARVTQTPRHKVTEMGQEVTMRCQPILGHNTVFWYRQTMMQGLELLAYFRNRAPLDDSGMPKDRFSAEMPDATLATLKIQPSEPRDSAVYFCASEDRGNRPGELFFGEGSRLTVL.

In the case of this clone: Other DNA sequences in this specimen translate into the identical CDR3. The gene calls are TRBV2 and TRBJ1-1; D unclear. With 4 bases removed from V and 0 bases from J, the gap between germline ends came to 6 bases. The CDR3 runs 13 residues. Germline CDR1 reads SNHLY; CDR2 reads FYNNEI. The CDR3 sequence: CASSGQLNTEAFF. In DNA form, the CDR3 reads TGTGCCAGCAGTGGTCAGTTGAACACTGAAGCTTTCTTT.

The rearrangement joins TRBV18 to TRBJ1-5, with TRBD1 as a possible D gene (6 bases). Germline values: CDR1 KGHSH, CDR2 LQKENI. V was clipped by 4 bases and J by 0 bases, with 19 bases between them. CDR3 length: 18 amino acids. The CDR3 DNA sequence: TGTGCCAGCTCACGCAATGCAGGGGAAGGGTATAGCAATCAGCCCCAGCATTTT. Amino acid sequence: CASSRNAGEGYSNQPQHF.

V and J are TRBV30 and TRBJ2-7; D not resolved. CDR1 and CDR2 (germline): GTSNPN, SVGIG (reference sequence). This CDR3 is 15 amino acids long. Trimming cost V 0 bases and J 2 bases, with 14 bases left between them. This chain's CDR3 is CAWSVGQIITYEQYF. DNA of the CDR3: TGTGCCTGGAGTGTAGGGCAGATAATAACCTACGAGCAGTACTTC. Based on the CDR3 plus reference TRBV30 and TRBJ2-7, the full variable domain is SQTIHQWPATLVQPVGSPLSLECTVEGTSNPNLYWYRQAAGRGLQLLFYSVGIGQISSEVPQNLSASRPQDRQFILSSKKLLLSDSGFYLCAWSVGQIITYEQYFGPGTRLTVT.

This chain connects TRBV5-6 to TRBJ2-1; 11 nucleotides match TRBD1. CDR3 length: 15 amino acids. Losses at the gene ends were 3 bases for V and 9 bases for J; bases not matched to a gene: 8. Germline V gives CDR1 SGHDT, CDR2 YYEEEE. CDR3 amino acids: CASSSRDRGGTEQFF. CDR3 in DNA: TGTGCCAGCAGCTCCCGGGACAGGGGGGGAACTGAGCAGTTCTTC.

The chain uses TRBV7-2 and TRBJ1-3; 7 nucleotides agree with TRBD1. Germline loops: CDR1 SGHTA, CDR2 FQGNSA. V was pared by 4 bases and J by 4 bases, with 10 bases of the junction left unmatched. CDR3 length: 16 amino acids. The CDR3: CASSSTTGTGGNTIYF. CDR3 sequence (DNA): TGTGCCAGCAGCTCTACGACAGGGACGGGAGGAAACACCATATATTTT.

The CDR3 protein is CASRPGGRETQYF. Here the CDR3 DNA reads TGTGCCAGCAGGCCCGGGGGCCGAGAGACCCAGTACTTC. V and J are TRBV6-5 and TRBJ2-5, with D perhaps being TRBD1 or TRBD2 (6 bases each). This CDR3 region has 13 residues. Trimming removed 6 bases at V and 4 bases at J, with 12 bases between. The germline V gene has CDR1 MNHEY and CDR2 SVGAGI.

The J gene is TRBJ1-2, the V gene TRBV7-2, with unresolved D. V lost 3 bases, J lost 2 bases, and 10 bases lay in between. This CDR3 is 14 amino acids long. In germline, CDR1 is SGHTA, CDR2 FQGNSA. The CDR3 reads CASSFETKNYGYTF. For the CDR3, the DNA is TGTGCCAGCAGCTTTGAGACCAAGAACTATGGCTACACCTTC.

The genes are TRBV28 and TRBJ2-3, with 9 nucleotides matching TRBD1. CDR3 length: 19 residues. After removal of 6 bases from V and 2 bases from J, the junction contained 18 bases not matched to a gene. Per the germline V gene, CDR1 is MDHEN and CDR2 is SYDVKM. CDR3 sequence reads: CASRLSDRGIAASTDTQYF. Written as DNA, the CDR3 is TGTGCCAGCAGACTTTCGGACAGGGGAATAGCGGCCTCCACAGATACGCAGTATTTT.

The chain couples TRBV10-3 to TRBJ1-1; 9 bases align to TRBD1. V shed 4 bases and J 3 bases; nucleotides not matched to a gene: 9. The CDR3 has 16 amino acids. Germline lookup yields CDR1 ENHRY and CDR2 SYGVKD. CDR3 bases: TGTGCCATCAGTGGGCTGCCGGGACAGGGAGACACTGAAGCTTTCTTT. Translating it yields CAISGLPGQGDTEAFF.

This clone has just one count. This chain uses TRBV2 with TRBJ2-5; 7 nucleotides line up with TRBD2. J gave up 1 base and V 7 bases, and 6 bases lay outside the gene matches. In germline, CDR1 is SNHLY, CDR2 FYNNEI. This CDR3 has 14 residues. CDR3 region: CASTNGRPQETQYF. CDR3 in DNA: TGTGCCAGCACTAACGGGAGGCCCCAAGAGACCCAGTACTTC.

This chain links TRBV30 with TRBJ1-2; D perhaps matches TRBD1 (6 bases). The V gene lost 4 bases and the J gene lost 4 bases, with 16 bases spanning the gap. CDR1 and CDR2 (germline): GTSNPN, SVGIG (reference sequence). The CDR3 has 14 residues. In DNA form, the CDR3 reads TGTGCCTGGACCGAGCGGGGGCGCGCCTATGGCTACACCTTC. This gives the protein CAWTERGRAYGYTF.